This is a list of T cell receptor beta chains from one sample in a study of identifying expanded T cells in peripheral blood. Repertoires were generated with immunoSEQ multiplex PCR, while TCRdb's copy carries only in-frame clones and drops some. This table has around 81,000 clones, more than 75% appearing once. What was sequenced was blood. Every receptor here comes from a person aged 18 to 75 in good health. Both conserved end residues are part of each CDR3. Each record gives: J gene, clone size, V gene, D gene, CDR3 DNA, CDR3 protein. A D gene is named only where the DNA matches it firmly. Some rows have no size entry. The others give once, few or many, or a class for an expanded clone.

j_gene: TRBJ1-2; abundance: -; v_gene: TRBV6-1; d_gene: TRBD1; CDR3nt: TGTGCCAGCAGTACTGGACAGGGGGCTTATGGCTACACCTTC; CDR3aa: CASSTGQGAYGYTF
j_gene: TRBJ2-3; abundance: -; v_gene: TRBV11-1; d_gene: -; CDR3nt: TGTGCCAGCAGCTATCCGCTCACAGATACGCAGTATTTT; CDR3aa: CASSYPLTDTQYF
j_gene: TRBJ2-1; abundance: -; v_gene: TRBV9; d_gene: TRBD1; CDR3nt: TGTGCCAGCAGCAGCGACAGGGACCCCTACAATGAGCAGTTCTTC; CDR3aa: CASSSDRDPYNEQFF
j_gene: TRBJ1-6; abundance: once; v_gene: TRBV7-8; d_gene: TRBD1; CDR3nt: TGTGCCAGCAGCTTACGGGACAGGGGGGGTTCACCCCTCCACTTT; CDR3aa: CASSLRDRGGSPLHF
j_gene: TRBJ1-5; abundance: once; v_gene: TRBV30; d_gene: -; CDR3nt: TGTGCCTGGAGTGTCAGCAGAAATCAGCCCCAGCATTTT; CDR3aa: CAWSVSRNQPQHF
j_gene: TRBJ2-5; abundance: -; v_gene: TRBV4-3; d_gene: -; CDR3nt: TGCGCCAGCAGCCAAGGTTCGGGGGCGCCAGAGACCCAGTACTTC; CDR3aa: CASSQGSGAPETQYF
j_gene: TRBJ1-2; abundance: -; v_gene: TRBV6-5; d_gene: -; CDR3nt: TGTGCCAGCACGGAGGGGGTCGGGAGCCCCTGGGGCTACACCTTC; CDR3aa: CASTEGVGSPWGYTF
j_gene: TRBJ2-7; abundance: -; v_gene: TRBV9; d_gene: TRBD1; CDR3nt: TGTGCCAGCAGCGTAGGGGGACAGGCTTACGAGCAGTACTTC; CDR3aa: CASSVGGQAYEQYF
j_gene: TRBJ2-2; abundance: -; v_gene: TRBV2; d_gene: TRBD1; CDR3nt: TGTGCCAGCAGACCCCAGACAGGGGGGGACGGGGAGCTGTTTTTT; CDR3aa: CASRPQTGGDGELFF
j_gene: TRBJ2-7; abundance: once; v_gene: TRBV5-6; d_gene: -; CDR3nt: TGTGCCAGCAGCTTGGTAGCCGGGGCGGACTACGAGCAGTACTTC; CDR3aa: CASSLVAGADYEQYF
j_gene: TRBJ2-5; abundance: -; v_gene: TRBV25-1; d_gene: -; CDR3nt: TGTGCCAGCAGTCCGGGACAACCAGGAGGGACCCAGTACTTC; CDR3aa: CASSPGQPGGTQYF
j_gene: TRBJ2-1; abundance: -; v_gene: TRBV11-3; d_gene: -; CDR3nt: TGTGCCAGCAGCCTCAGAGGGACTGGCGAGGGGGAGTTCTTC; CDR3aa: CASSLRGTGEGEFF
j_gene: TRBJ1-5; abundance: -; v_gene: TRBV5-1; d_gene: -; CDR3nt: TGCGCCAGCAGCTTGGCCGGACAGTCGGCTCAGCCCCAGCATTTT; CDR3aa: CASSLAGQSAQPQHF
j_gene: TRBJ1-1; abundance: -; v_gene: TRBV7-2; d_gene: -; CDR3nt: TGTGCCAGCAACTTAGGGGTTTGGGCGAACGCGGACACAGCTTTCTTT; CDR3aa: CASNLGVWANADTAFF
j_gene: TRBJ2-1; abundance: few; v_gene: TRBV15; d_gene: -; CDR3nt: TGTGCCACCAGCAGAGTAGGCGGCCCGAACAATGAGCAGTTCTTC; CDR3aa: CATSRVGGPNNEQFF
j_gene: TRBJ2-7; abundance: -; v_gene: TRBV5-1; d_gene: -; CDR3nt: TGCGCCAGCAGCTTGGATAACACAGAGCACGAGCAGTACTTC; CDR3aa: CASSLDNTEHEQYF
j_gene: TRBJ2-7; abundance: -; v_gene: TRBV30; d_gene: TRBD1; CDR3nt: TGTGCCTGGAGCGGAGGACAGGTGGGCTACGAGCAGTACTTC; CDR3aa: CAWSGGQVGYEQYF
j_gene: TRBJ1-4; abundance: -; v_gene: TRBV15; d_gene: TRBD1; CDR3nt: TGTGCCACCAGCAGCGAGGCGTTGGGACAGGGAAATGAAAAACTGTTTTTT; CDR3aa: CATSSEALGQGNEKLFF
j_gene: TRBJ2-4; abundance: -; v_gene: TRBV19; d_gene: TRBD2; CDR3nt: TGTGCCAGTAGTATTCGTAGCGGGGGGATGAACATTCAGTACTTC; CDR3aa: CASSIRSGGMNIQYF
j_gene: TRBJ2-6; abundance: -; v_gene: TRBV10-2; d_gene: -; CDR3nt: TGCGCCAGCAGCTTACCCTCTGGGGCCAACGTCCTGACTTTC; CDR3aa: CASSLPSGANVLTF
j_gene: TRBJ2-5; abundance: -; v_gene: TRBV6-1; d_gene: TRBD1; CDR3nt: TGTGCCAGCAAAAACAGGGGGTACCAAGAGACCCAGTACTTC; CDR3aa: CASKNRGYQETQYF
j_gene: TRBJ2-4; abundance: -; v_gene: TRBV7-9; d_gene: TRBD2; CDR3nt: TGTGCCAGCAGCTTGGGTTCGGGGAGGGACATTCAGTACTTC; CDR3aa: CASSLGSGRDIQYF
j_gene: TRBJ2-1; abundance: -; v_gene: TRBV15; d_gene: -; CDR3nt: TGTGCCACCTATTGGCAGGGGCGGAATGAGCAGTTCTTC; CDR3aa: CATYWQGRNEQFF
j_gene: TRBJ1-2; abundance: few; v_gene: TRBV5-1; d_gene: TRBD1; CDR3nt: TGCGCCAGCAGCCCGACGGACAGGGTAATCAACTATGGCTACACCTTC; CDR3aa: CASSPTDRVINYGYTF
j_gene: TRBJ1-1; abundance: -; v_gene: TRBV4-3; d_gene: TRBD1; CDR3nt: TGCGCCAGCAGCCAGGGTTGGTCGGACAGGGAGTTTGGAATGAACACTGAAGCTTTCTTT; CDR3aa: CASSQGWSDREFGMNTEAFF
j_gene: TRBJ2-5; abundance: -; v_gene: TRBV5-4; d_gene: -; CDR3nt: TGTGCCAGCAGCTTGGGACAACAAGAGACCCAGTACTTC; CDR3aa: CASSLGQQETQYF
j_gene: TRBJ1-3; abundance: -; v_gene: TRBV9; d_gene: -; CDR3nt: TGTGCCAGCAGCCGCGACCGAAGTCCGGGAAACACCATATATTTT; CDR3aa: CASSRDRSPGNTIYF
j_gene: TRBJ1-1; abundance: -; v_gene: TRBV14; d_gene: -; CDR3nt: TGTGCCAGCAGCCTCACATCGAACACTGAAGCTTTCTTT; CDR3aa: CASSLTSNTEAFF
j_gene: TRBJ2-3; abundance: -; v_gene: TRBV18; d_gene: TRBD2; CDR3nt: TGTGCCAGCTCACCCCAACTAGCGGGGGGGCGTGTTACGCAGTATTTT; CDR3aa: CASSPQLAGGRVTQYF
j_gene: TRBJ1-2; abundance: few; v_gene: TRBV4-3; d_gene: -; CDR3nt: TGCGCCAGCAGCCAAGTCTGGGAACAGTATGGCTACACCTTC; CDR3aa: CASSQVWEQYGYTF
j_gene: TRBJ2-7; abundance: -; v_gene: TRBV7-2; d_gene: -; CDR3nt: TGTGCCAGCAGCTTAGAATGGGGGGCTGTCGACGAGCAGTACTTC; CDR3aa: CASSLEWGAVDEQYF
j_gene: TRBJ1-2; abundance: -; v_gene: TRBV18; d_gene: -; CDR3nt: TGTGCCAGCTCACCACGCACGGATGGCTACACCTTC; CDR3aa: CASSPRTDGYTF
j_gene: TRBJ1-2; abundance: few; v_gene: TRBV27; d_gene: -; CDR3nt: TGTGCCAGCAAATCGTGGAGGTCATATGGCTACACCTTC; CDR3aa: CASKSWRSYGYTF
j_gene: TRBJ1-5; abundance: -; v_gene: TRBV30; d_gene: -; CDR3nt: TGTGCCTGGAGTGTATCGGGTAAAGGTGGCCGAGCCTATATGAATCAGCCCCAGCATTTT; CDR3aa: CAWSVSGKGGRAYMNQPQHF
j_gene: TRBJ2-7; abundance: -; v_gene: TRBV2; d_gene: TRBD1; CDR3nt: TGTGCCAGCAGTGAACGGTCGAGACAGGGGCAATACGAGCAGTACTTC; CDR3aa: CASSERSRQGQYEQYF